This TCR beta chain was found in a study of T-cell reconstitution after alpha-beta-depleted transplantation in children. V gave up 4 bases and J gave up 9 bases, with 13 bases separating them. Germline assignment: CDR1 SGHTA and CDR2 FQGNSA. This CDR3 is 13 amino acids long. Preparation of the TCRbeta library was carried out with unique molecular identifiers. TCRdb reanalysed the PCR reads using MiXCR and keeps one entry per CDR3 protein. The sample lists some 590,000 distinct CDR3 sequences, 10% to 13% occurring once. This clonotype has more than one count but fewer than ten. This sequence was found in a human donor who donated a stem cell graft to a child with acute myeloid leukemia. This chain uses TRBV7-2 with TRBJ2-1; D remains unclear. The specimen was PBMCs from the stem cell graft donor, collected from the stem cell graft. The chain's CDR3 is CASSSTLVGEQFF. The CDR3 region has the DNA TGTGCCAGCAGCTCGACCCTGGTGGGTGAGCAGTTCTTC.